This T cell receptor beta chain was captured by sequencing in a study of blood T cell repertoires in COVID-19. The germline V gene has CDR1 MDHEN and CDR2 SYDVKM. The CDR3 contains 14 residues. The V end lost 3 bases, the J end lost 3 bases, and 11 bases lay between the germline ends. Here immunoSEQ multiplex PCR was the method, and the copy in TCRdb shows in-frame clones only, minus some. The table includes under 200,000 clones, 89% detected once. Material: PBMCs or T cells enriched from blood (not recorded which). The chain has TRBV28 and TRBJ2-5; D is perhaps TRBD1 (6 bases). The sequence was collected from a woman under 30 who had recovered from COVID-19. The CDR3 spells CASSLIQGEETQYF. The CDR3 DNA sequence: TGTGCCAGCAGTTTGATACAGGGTGAAGAGACCCAGTACTTC.